These 4 T cell receptor beta chains came from one sample sequenced in a study of beta chain features in type 1 diabetes. Every bit of the isolated RNA underwent reverse transcription, so sequencing read expressed TCRB transcripts. Clones were read by immunoSEQ multiplex PCR, and TCRdb kept only the in-frame ones, dropping some. This repertoire shows around 300,000 clones, approximately 8% found once; its top ten account for approximately 0.93%. Input material: central memory CD4+ T cells from blood. The origin of the receptors is a woman aged 18-29 years in good health.

This clone was detected only a few times. V is TRBV5-1 and J is TRBJ2-3; D perhaps matches TRBD1 (5 bases). Between the trimmed V and J ends, which lost 0 bases and 4 bases, there was a span of 12 bases. CDR3 size: 15 residues. Germline-derived CDR1 and CDR2 are SGHRS and YFSETQ. Here the CDR3 DNA reads TGCGCCAGCAGCTTGGCCGGACAAATCCCAGATACGCAGTATTTT. It codes for CASSLAGQIPDTQYF. The full variable domain, its missing parts supplied by reference TRBV5-1 and TRBJ2-3, is KAGVTQTPRYLIKTRGQQVTLSCSPISGHRSVSWYQQTPGQGLQFLFEYFSETQRNKGNFPGRFSGRQFSNSRSEMNVSTLELGDSALYLCASSLAGQIPDTQYFGPGTRLTVL.

The chain uses TRBV28 and TRBJ2-5; D ambiguous. CDR3 size: 11 residues. Germline V lookup: CDR1 MDHEN, CDR2 SYDVKM. V was cut by 2 bases and J by 4 bases, with 2 bases left in between. CDR3 residues: CASSLLETQYF. DNA for the CDR3: TGTGCCAGCAGTTTACTAGAGACCCAGTACTTC.

The rearrangement links TRBV4-3 to TRBJ2-5; perhaps TRBD1 as D (6 bases). V was cut by 0 bases and J by 7 bases, with 12 bases left in between. Germline CDR1 is LGHNA and CDR2 is YSLEER. This CDR3 spans 14 amino acids. DNA of the CDR3: TGCGCCAGCAGCCAAGATCCGGACAGCGGGACCCAGTACTTC. Encoded protein: CASSQDPDSGTQYF.

The chain joins TRBV9 to TRBJ2-2; 7 bases map to TRBD1. Trimming cost V 1 base and J 5 bases; bases outside gene matches: 11. CDR3 length equals 17 residues. Germline assignment: CDR1 SGDLS and CDR2 YYNGEE. The CDR3 coding sequence is TGTGCCAGCAGCGTACAAAACAGGGGTTACGGGACCGGGGAGCTGTTTTTT. Protein sequence: CASSVQNRGYGTGELFF.